The 32 T cell receptor beta chains listed next were all sequenced from one sample in a study of blood T cell repertoires in COVID-19. Only in-frame clones appear in the TCRdb table, and some are missing; sequencing was by immunoSEQ multiplex PCR. The sample has fewer than 300,000 clones, 80% to 90% seen once. Sequenced input: PBMCs or T cells enriched from blood (not recorded which). These receptors came from a man aged 35-49 years who had recovered from COVID-19.

About this clone itself: In the same sample, other DNA sequences code for this CDR3. The chain employs TRBV24-1 and TRBJ2-3; TRBD2 might be the D (6 bases). The V and J ends lost 8 bases and 3 bases respectively, with 14 bases between them. The germline V gene has CDR1 KGHDR and CDR2 SFDVKD. The CDR3 is 14 residues long. This CDR3 reads CATKPLAGTDTQYF. The CDR3 bases are TGTGCCACCAAGCCACTAGCAGGGACAGATACGCAGTATTTT.

CDR3 residues: CATSDRSGGAADTQYF. The CDR3, as DNA: TGTGCCACCAGTGACCGTAGCGGGGGGGCAGCAGATACGCAGTATTTT. The chain joins TRBV24-1 to TRBJ2-3, with 11 bases lining up with TRBD2. There are 16 residues in the CDR3. Germline V gene sequence: CDR1 KGHDR, CDR2 SFDVKD. The trim removed 4 bases at V and 4 bases at J, leaving 6 bases unmatched.

V is TRBV7-6 and J is TRBJ2-1, with D tentatively TRBD1 (5 bases). Germline CDR1 SGHVS, CDR2 FNYEAQ. Trimming removed 5 bases from V and 0 bases from J, with 14 bases in between. This CDR3 is 16 amino acids long. CDR3 region: CASSTQQGTSYNEQFF. The DNA of the CDR3 is TGTGCCAGCAGCACCCAGCAGGGAACCTCCTACAATGAGCAGTTCTTC.

This rearrangement joins TRBV5-4 to TRBJ1-4; tentatively, D is TRBD1 (6 bases). V gave up 0 bases and J gave up 6 bases, with 9 bases separating them. Germline CDR1 is SGHNT and CDR2 is YYREEE (reference sequence). This CDR3 has 14 amino acids. The CDR3 protein is CASSLGGRDEKLFF. In nucleotides, the CDR3 is TGTGCCAGCAGCTTGGGGGGGCGCGATGAAAAACTGTTTTTT.

The rearrangement uses TRBV2 and TRBJ2-3, with unresolved D. The length of the CDR3 is 16 residues. The V gene lost 5 bases and the J gene lost 0 bases, with 15 bases spanning the gap. Germline loops: CDR1 SNHLY, CDR2 FYNNEI. The CDR3 sequence: CASSPIVRLSTDTQYF. The CDR3 DNA reads as TGTGCCAGCAGTCCTATAGTTCGCCTGAGCACAGATACGCAGTATTTT.

This sequence joins TRBV6-5 and TRBJ1-2, with D possibly TRBD1 on 6 matching bases. Looked up from germline, CDR1 is MNHEY and CDR2 is SVGAGI. The V end was cut by 7 bases, the J end by 8 bases, with 20 bases between. This CDR3 comprises 14 residues. The CDR3, as DNA: TGTGCCAGCAATTATGGCAGGGGAAGGGGCGGCTACACCTTC. Translation gives CASNYGRGRGGYTF.

This clone was seen a single time. The chain employs TRBV11-3 and TRBJ1-1; D unclear. The V end lost 2 bases, the J end lost 5 bases, and 9 bases lay between the germline ends. This CDR3 has 13 amino acids. CDR1 is SGHNT and CDR2 is YENEEA in the germline V gene. For the CDR3, the DNA is TGTGCCAGCAGCTTAAGTCAACAAACTGAAGCTTTCTTT. It translates to CASSLSQQTEAFF.

The chain combines TRBV2 with TRBJ2-6, with D maybe TRBD2 (5 bases). Trimming cost V 5 bases and J 2 bases, with 10 bases left between them. The CDR3 contains 15 residues. Germline-derived CDR1 and CDR2 are SNHLY and FYNNEI. The CDR3 coding sequence is TGTGCCAGCAGTCCGGGATTTGCTGGGGCCAACGTCCTGACTTTC. Protein product: CASSPGFAGANVLTF. The variable domain in full, completed from reference TRBV2 and TRBJ2-6, reads EPEVTQTPSHQVTQMGQEVILRCVPISNHLYFYWYRQILGQKVEFLVSFYNNEISEKSEIFDDQFSVERPDGSNFTLKIRSTKLEDSAMYFCASSPGFAGANVLTFGAGSRLTVL.

This chain connects TRBV7-2 to TRBJ2-7; D might be TRBD2 (7 bases). Trimming cost V 5 bases and J 6 bases, with 23 bases left between them. Germline loops: CDR1 SGHTA, CDR2 FQGNSA. The length of the CDR3 is 16 residues. Written as DNA, the CDR3 is TGTGCCAGCAGCGTACTGGGGGGGGGCCGTGATGGCGAGCAGTACTTC. As protein: CASSVLGGGRDGEQYF.

The chain's CDR3 is CATSWGGSTGELFF. The CDR3 coding sequence is TGTGCCACCAGTTGGGGGGGCAGCACCGGGGAGCTGTTTTTT. The V and J genes are TRBV24-1 and TRBJ2-2; a possible D gene is TRBD2 (7 bases). This CDR3 spans 14 amino acids. CDR1 KGHDR and CDR2 SFDVKD come from the germline V gene. Trimming took 6 bases from V and 4 from J, leaving 11 bases between them.

This chain links TRBV18 with TRBJ2-7; 7 nucleotides agree with TRBD1. This CDR3 has 15 residues. Germline V CDR1 and CDR2: KGHSH, LQKENI. J gave up 0 bases and V 3 bases, and 5 bases lay outside the gene matches. This CDR3 reads CASSPSGTASYEQYF. The CDR3 DNA reads as TGTGCCAGCTCACCGTCAGGGACAGCCTCCTACGAGCAGTACTTC. The full variable domain, its missing parts supplied by reference TRBV18 and TRBJ2-7, is NAGVMQNPRHLVRRRGQEARLRCSPMKGHSHVYWYRQLPEEGLKFMVYLQKENIIDESGMPKERFSAEFPKEGPSILRIQQVVRGDSAAYFCASSPSGTASYEQYFGPGTRLTVT.

V usage is TRBV19 and J usage is TRBJ1-1, with TRBD1 identical over 7 bases. The CDR3 loop spans 14 amino acids. V dropped 7 bases and J dropped 7; count of bases not matched to a gene: 12. Germline assignment: CDR1 LNHDA and CDR2 SQIVND (reference sequence). CDR3 sequence (DNA): TGTGCCAGTACCTTAGACAGGGCAGTCGGTGAAGCTTTCTTT. Translation: CASTLDRAVGEAFF.

The chain joins TRBV11-2 to TRBJ2-5; D remains unclear. CDR3 length equals 14 residues. V shed 0 bases and J shed 2 bases, with 7 bases lying between them. Germline V lookup: CDR1 SGHAT, CDR2 FQNNGV. CDR3: CASSLDPRQETQYF. CDR3 coding DNA: TGTGCCAGCAGCTTAGATCCGAGGCAAGAGACCCAGTACTTC.

This chain uses TRBV11-3 with TRBJ2-2; 8 bases are shared with TRBD1. Trimming cost V 1 base and J 6 bases; bases outside gene matches: 19. The CDR3 covers 20 residues. Germline lookup yields CDR1 SGHNT and CDR2 YENEEA. The CDR3 protein is CASSLGGFSGQVVGAGELFF. CDR3 nucleotides: TGTGCCAGCAGCTTAGGTGGTTTTTCGGGACAGGTCGTAGGTGCCGGGGAGCTGTTTTTT. The whole variable domain, remainder taken from reference TRBV11-3 and TRBJ2-2, is EAGVVQSPRYKIIEKKQPVAFWCNPISGHNTLYWYLQNLGQGPELLIRYENEEAVDDSQLPKDRFSAERLKGVDSTLKIQPAELGDSAVYLCASSLGGFSGQVVGAGELFFGEGSRLTVL.

This clone was counted once. The chain recombines TRBV6-5 with TRBJ2-1, with D possibly matching TRBD1 (5 bases). From germline, CDR1 is MNHEY and CDR2 SVGAGI. This CDR3 region has 15 residues. V dropped 6 bases and J dropped 0 bases, with 12 bases sitting between them. The CDR3 DNA reads TGTGCCAGCAGACCCGACAGTAGCTCCTACAATGAGCAGTTCTTC. It yields the protein CASRPDSSSYNEQFF.

For the CDR3, the DNA is TGTGCCAGCAGCCCGCGTCTCTCCTACAATGAGCAGTTCTTC. Its translation: CASSPRLSYNEQFF. J is TRBJ2-1 and V is TRBV7-8; unclear D gene. The CDR3 length is 14 residues. V lost 5 bases and J lost 0, with 8 bases in between. CDR1 SGHVS and CDR2 FQNEAQ come from the germline V gene.

The V gene is TRBV19, the J gene TRBJ1-4; 9 bases are shared with TRBD1. The CDR3 runs 18 residues. Germline V CDR1 and CDR2: LNHDA, SQIVND (reference sequence). The V segment lost 4 bases and the J segment 2 bases; nucleotides outside the gene matches: 11. The CDR3 bases are TGTGCCAGTAGTAAGACCGGGACAGGGTTGGTCACTAATGAAAAACTGTTTTTT. Translated: CASSKTGTGLVTNEKLFF.

This chain links TRBV9 with TRBJ1-1; 8 nucleotides match TRBD1. The CDR3 is made up of 13 amino acids. V dropped 7 bases and J dropped 3; count of bases not matched to a gene: 5. Per germline, CDR1 SGDLS and CDR2 YYNGEE. The CDR3 sequence is CASSRGRYTEAFF. As DNA, the CDR3 is TGTGCCAGCTCCAGGGGGCGCTACACTGAAGCTTTCTTT.

The chain has TRBV24-1 and TRBJ2-1, with 12 bases matching TRBD2. Germline V gene lookup returns CDR1 KGHDR and CDR2 SFDVKD. Unmatched junction bases numbered 2, after V lost 5 bases and J lost 7 bases. The CDR3 runs 14 residues. CDR3 in amino acids: CATSASGGANEQFF. In nucleotides, the CDR3 is TGTGCCACCAGTGCTAGCGGGGGGGCTAATGAGCAGTTCTTC.

This chain uses TRBV11-3 with TRBJ1-1; 8 bases are shared with TRBD1. Per the germline V gene, CDR1 is SGHNT and CDR2 is YENEEA. V lost 11 bases, J lost 5 bases, and 10 bases stayed unmatched. The CDR3 consists of 13 residues. The CDR3 DNA is TGTGCCTGTAGGGTCAGGGGGCAAACTGAAGCTTTCTTT. Protein product: CACRVRGQTEAFF.

This clone appeared once. The rearrangement uses TRBV3-1 (or the pseudogene TRBV3-2) and TRBJ2-5; tentative D call: TRBD2 (6 bases). The CDR3 is 16 residues long. The V end lost 0 bases, the J end lost 1 base, and 12 bases lay between the germline ends. Per the germline V gene, CDR1 is LGHDT and CDR2 is YNNKEL (reference sequence). Here the CDR3 DNA reads TGTGCCAGCAGCCAAGACGGTCCGGGAGTCCAAGAGACCCAGTACTTC. Its protein is CASSQDGPGVQETQYF.

The chain employs TRBV7-2 and TRBJ2-7, with D hard to call. Germline V lookup: CDR1 SGHTA, CDR2 FQGNSA. Trimming cost V 1 base and J 1 base, with 8 bases left between them. This CDR3 is built from 14 residues. The CDR3 DNA reads TGTGCCAGCAGCTTAGTTTCACAATCCTACGAGCAGTACTTC. Its protein is CASSLVSQSYEQYF.

This chain links TRBV6-2 or TRBV6-3 with TRBJ2-7; 9 nucleotides line up with TRBD1. J gave up 4 bases and V 6 bases, and 10 bases lay outside the gene matches. This CDR3 region has 15 residues. Germline CDR1 reads MNHEY; CDR2 reads SVGEGT. The chain's CDR3 is CASSGRGQGLYEQYF. The CDR3 bases are TGTGCCAGCAGCGGTAGAGGACAGGGGTTATACGAGCAGTACTTC.

The rearrangement uses TRBV28 and TRBJ2-1; 8 nucleotides line up with TRBD1. This CDR3 is built from 15 residues. The junction had 6 bases not matched to a gene; V was cut back by 4 bases and J by 4 bases. Germline V lookup: CDR1 MDHEN, CDR2 SYDVKM. The CDR3 spells CASSSDREIYNEQFF. In DNA, the CDR3 is TGTGCCAGCAGTTCGGACAGGGAAATATACAATGAGCAGTTCTTC.

In this sample, this clone turned up once. The chain employs TRBV27 and TRBJ2-7, with 9 positions matching TRBD1. In germline, CDR1 is MNHEY, CDR2 SMNVEV (reference sequence). The CDR3 covers 16 residues. With 4 bases clipped from V and 3 bases from J, the junction kept 10 bases outside the gene matches. The DNA of the CDR3 is TGTGCCAGCAGTTCAACTCCGACAGGGGGTGGCTACGAGCAGTACTTC. Translated, it gives CASSSTPTGGGYEQYF.

The rearrangement joins TRBV11-3 to TRBJ2-5; no firm D call. The CDR3 extends over 13 amino acids. Trimming removed 5 bases at V and 1 base at J, with 8 bases between. Germline V lookup: CDR1 SGHNT, CDR2 YENEEA. CDR3 in DNA: TGTGCCAGCAGCCCCGGTATCCAAGAGACCCAGTACTTC. This codes for CASSPGIQETQYF. The whole variable domain, remainder taken from reference TRBV11-3 and TRBJ2-5, is EAGVVQSPRYKIIEKKQPVAFWCNPISGHNTLYWYLQNLGQGPELLIRYENEEAVDDSQLPKDRFSAERLKGVDSTLKIQPAELGDSAVYLCASSPGIQETQYFGPGTRLLVL.

The rearrangement links TRBV7-2 to TRBJ2-1; 7 bases agree with TRBD1. CDR1 and CDR2 from the germline V gene are SGHTA and FQGNSA. The J segment lost 5 bases and the V segment lost 5 bases, leaving 9 bases of the junction unmatched. This CDR3 is 15 amino acids long. The CDR3 spells CASSHRQGSHNEQFF. The CDR3 coding sequence is TGTGCCAGCAGCCATAGACAGGGATCGCACAATGAGCAGTTCTTC. Based on the CDR3 plus reference TRBV7-2 and TRBJ2-1, the full variable domain is GAGVSQSPSNKVTEKGKDVELRCDPISGHTALYWYRQSLGQGLEFLIYFQGNSAPDKSGLPSDRFSAERTGGSVSTLTIQRTQQEDSAVYLCASSHRQGSHNEQFFGPGTRLTVL.

CDR3 loop: CASGPRTDTQYF. CDR3 sequence (DNA): TGTGCTAGTGGTCCTAGGACAGATACGCAGTATTTT. V is TRBV12-5 and J is TRBJ2-3; no definite D call. The CDR3 runs to 12 residues. Looked up from germline, CDR1 is LGHNT and CDR2 is FRNRAP. Trimming removed 5 bases from V and 3 bases from J, with 6 bases in between.

CDR3 sequence reads: CASSFDSQETQYF. The CDR3 nucleotides read TGTGCCAGCAGTTTTGACAGTCAAGAGACCCAGTACTTC. V is TRBV27 and J is TRBJ2-5; TRBD1 is a possible D gene (5 bases). CDR3 length: 13 residues. The germline V gene encodes CDR1 MNHEY and CDR2 SMNVEV (reference sequence). The ends were cut back, 3 bases at V and 2 bases at J, with 7 bases in the middle.

J is TRBJ2-3 and V is TRBV6-5, with D hard to call. Germline loops: CDR1 MNHEY, CDR2 SVGAGI. Trimming shortened V by 2 bases and J by 1 base, and 7 bases separated the two germline ends. The CDR3 loop spans 14 amino acids. The CDR3: CASSYLPGTDTQYF. CDR3 DNA: TGTGCCAGCAGTTACCTTCCGGGCACAGATACGCAGTATTTT.

The chain is built from TRBV19 and TRBJ1-2; D perhaps matches TRBD1 (6 bases). CDR1 LNHDA and CDR2 SQIVND come from the germline V gene (reference sequence). The germline V and J ends were trimmed by 5 bases and 10 bases, with 14 bases remaining between them. The CDR3 runs 12 residues. CDR3 coding DNA: TGTGCCAGTAGTGAGTACCGGGACACCTACACCTTC. Translated: CASSEYRDTYTF.

The V call is TRBV30, the J call TRBJ1-1; no clear D. The V gene's germline CDR1 is GTSNPN and CDR2 SVGIG (reference sequence). The V gene lost 0 bases and the J gene lost 5 bases, with 10 bases spanning the gap. The CDR3 runs 13 residues. The CDR3 bases are TGTGCCTGGAGTGTACTAGATCGGACTGAAGCTTTCTTT. Translated: CAWSVLDRTEAFF.